This entry lists 30 T cell receptor beta chains sequenced from one sample in a study of blood T cell repertoires in COVID-19. The repertoire was sequenced with immunoSEQ multiplex PCR; TCRdb's copy has only in-frame clones and lacks some. Found here are roughly 150,000 clones, 84% of them singletons; the top ten hold around 7.2%. The sequenced sample consisted of peripheral blood. The source is a woman in her fifties or sixties in a cohort sampled during active or convalescent COVID-19.

CDR3 DNA: TGTGCCAGCAGCCTAACCCTGCCGGGACTGGGGAGCTCTGGGGCCAACGTCCTGACTTTC. It codes for CASSLTLPGLGSSGANVLTF. The rearrangement links TRBV4-2 to TRBJ2-6, with a weak D call TRBD2 (6 bases). This CDR3 spans 20 amino acids. Germline assignment: CDR1 LGHNA and CDR2 YNFKEQ. V was trimmed by 4 bases and J by 0 bases, leaving 22 bases between them.

V usage is TRBV5-1 and J usage is TRBJ2-7, with a possible D match to TRBD2 (5 bases). The CDR3 length is 16 residues. Germline V gene sequence: CDR1 SGHRS, CDR2 YFSETQ. Trimming took 4 bases from V and 2 from J, leaving 19 bases between them. The CDR3 DNA reads as TGCGCCAGCAGCCCTGTGATGGGAAGCGGTGCCTACGAGCAGTACTTC. This gives the protein CASSPVMGSGAYEQYF.

The rearrangement links TRBV19 to TRBJ1-3; no clear D gene. The V gene's germline CDR1 is LNHDA and CDR2 SQIVND (reference sequence). Trimming left V 4 bases short and J 1 base short, with 8 bases between. The CDR3 runs 14 residues. The CDR3 here is CASSTGASGNTIYF. Here the CDR3 DNA reads TGTGCCAGTAGTACGGGAGCGTCTGGAAACACCATATATTTT.

This rearrangement joins TRBV6-2 or TRBV6-3 to TRBJ2-3; a possible D gene is TRBD2 (5 bases). From germline, CDR1 is MNHEY and CDR2 SVGEGT. V lost 5 bases and J 2 bases, leaving 11 bases between the germline ends. The CDR3 is 14 residues long. This CDR3 is CASSPEGTTDTQYF. The CDR3 DNA follows: TGTGCCAGCAGTCCAGAGGGAACCACAGATACGCAGTATTTT.

This chain links TRBV30 with TRBJ1-4; 9 positions match TRBD1. The CDR3 spans 13 residues. Germline V gene data show CDR1 as GTSNPN and CDR2 as SVGIG (reference sequence). The ends lost 4 bases at V and 7 bases at J; junction bases unmatched: 4. For the CDR3, the DNA is TGTGCCTGGAAAACACAGGGGGCTGAAAAACTGTTTTTT. This encodes CAWKTQGAEKLFF. Using reference TRBV30 and TRBJ1-4 for the parts outside the CDR3, the full variable domain is SQTIHQWPATLVQPVGSPLSLECTVEGTSNPNLYWYRQAAGRGLQLLFYSVGIGQISSEVPQNLSASRPQDRQFILSSKKLLLSDSGFYLCAWKTQGAEKLFFGSGTQLSVL.

This clone came up once. The rearrangement uses TRBV3-1 (or the pseudogene TRBV3-2) and TRBJ2-3; D gene uncertain. Trimming removed 4 bases from V and 3 bases from J, with 17 bases in between. Germline CDR1 and CDR2: LGHDT and YNNKEL (reference sequence). The CDR3 contains 16 residues. The CDR3 sequence: CASSPHQGVGTDTQYF. CDR3 DNA sequence: TGTGCCAGCAGCCCACACCAAGGAGTTGGAACAGATACGCAGTATTTT.

The genes are TRBV20-1 and TRBJ2-5; 7 nucleotides agree with TRBD2. V trimming: 4 bases; J trimming: 9 bases; junction bases outside the gene matches: 5. The CDR3 is made up of 11 amino acids. Germline CDR1 DFQATT, CDR2 SNEGSKA (reference sequence). The CDR3 DNA follows: TGCAGTGCTAACGGGGGAGGGGCCCAGTACTTC. Its translation is CSANGGGAQYF.

V gene TRBV19 combines with J gene TRBJ1-2, with 10 nucleotides matching TRBD1. The CDR3 contains 19 residues. Germline loops: CDR1 LNHDA, CDR2 SQIVND (reference sequence). The trim removed 3 bases at V and 1 base at J, leaving 14 bases unmatched. CDR3 nucleotide sequence: TGTGCCAGTAGTATCTCGAGGCCGGGACAGGGGACGATTAACTATGGCTACACCTTC. It yields the protein CASSISRPGQGTINYGYTF.

The V call is TRBV10-3, the J call TRBJ1-1, with 11 bases fitting TRBD1. J lost 6 bases, V lost 0 bases, and 6 bases had no gene match. Germline values: CDR1 ENHRY, CDR2 SYGVKD. This CDR3 spans 16 amino acids. The CDR3 coding sequence is TGTGCCATCAGTGAGTCGCAGGGGACAGGGGGTTCTGAAGCTTTCTTT. Encoded protein: CAISESQGTGGSEAFF.

The rearrangement uses TRBV6-5 and TRBJ1-5, with a weak D call TRBD1 (5 bases). CDR1 is MNHEY, CDR2 SVGAGI, per germline. The length of the CDR3 is 14 residues. The V and J ends lost 8 bases and 5 bases respectively, with 16 bases between them. CDR3 in amino acids: CASVKGGDYQPQHF. In DNA, the CDR3 is TGTGCCAGCGTCAAGGGAGGGGATTATCAGCCCCAGCATTTT.

V is TRBV27 and J is TRBJ2-3, with 7 bases matching TRBD2. The germline V gene has CDR1 MNHEY and CDR2 SMNVEV (reference sequence). The CDR3 sequence is 16 residues long. V shed 4 bases, J shed 1 base, and the junction held 8 bases outside the gene matches. The CDR3 sequence is CASSSGLTRGTDTQYF. CDR3 DNA sequence: TGTGCCAGCAGTTCGGGACTAACCAGGGGCACAGATACGCAGTATTTT.

This clone was counted ten times or more. This chain connects TRBV6-5 to TRBJ1-3; 9 bases fit TRBD1. Germline V gives CDR1 MNHEY, CDR2 SVGAGI. V shed 8 bases and J 2 bases; nucleotides not matched to a gene: 4. CDR3 length: 14 residues. The CDR3 DNA sequence: TGTGCCAGCCGGGACAGGGAGACTGGAAACACCATATATTTT. Encoded protein: CASRDRETGNTIYF.

The chain carries TRBV21-1 and TRBJ2-1; TRBD2, as called in the table, went unchecked against the DNA. TRBV21-1 is listed as a pseudogene. This CDR3 comprises 15 residues. The CDR3 DNA reads TGTGCCAGCAGCAAGCCGGGACTAGCGGGCAATGAGCAGTTCTTC. Protein: CASSKPGLAGNEQFF.

The CDR3, as DNA: TGTGCCAGCAGCAACAGGGTTGGGGGCTACACCTTC. It specifies CASSNRVGGYTF. The V and J genes are TRBV27 and TRBJ1-2; D is possibly TRBD1 (6 bases). Trimming stripped 6 bases from V and 8 bases from J, with 13 bases between. The germline V gene has CDR1 MNHEY and CDR2 SMNVEV (reference sequence). The CDR3 sequence is 12 residues long.

V usage is TRBV6-5 and J usage is TRBJ2-7, with 8 bases aligning to TRBD1. The germline V gene has CDR1 MNHEY and CDR2 SVGAGI. With V trimmed by 8 bases and J by 3 bases, 6 bases remained unmatched. CDR3 length equals 13 residues. The CDR3 spells CASGGQEFYEQYF. DNA of the CDR3: TGTGCCAGCGGGGGACAGGAATTCTACGAGCAGTACTTC.

The genes are TRBV3-1 (or the pseudogene TRBV3-2) and TRBJ1-4; 8 nucleotides align to TRBD1. CDR3 length: 14 residues. The junction had 5 bases not matched to a gene; V was cut back by 6 bases and J by 5 bases. Looked up from germline, CDR1 is LGHDT and CDR2 is YNNKEL (reference sequence). Here the CDR3 reads CASRLGQGNEKLFF. The CDR3, as DNA: TGTGCCAGCAGACTCGGACAGGGAAATGAAAAACTGTTTTTT.

V is TRBV4-3 and J is TRBJ1-2, with a weak D call TRBD1 (6 bases). Germline assignment: CDR1 LGHNA and CDR2 YSLEER. CDR3 length equals 15 residues. Trimming took off 3 bases at V and 1 base at J, with 12 bases between the two ends. The CDR3 DNA reads as TGCGCCAGCAGCCATTTTGAGACAGGTAACTATGGCTACACCTTC. Its protein product is CASSHFETGNYGYTF.

In its sample, this clone was seen once. The gene calls are TRBV7-9 and TRBJ1-2, with TRBD1 as a possible D gene (5 bases). This CDR3 has 14 amino acids. The V end lost 3 bases, the J end lost 4 bases, and 12 bases lay between the germline ends. Looked up from germline, CDR1 is SEHNR and CDR2 is FQNEAQ (reference sequence). In DNA, the CDR3 is TGTGCCAGCAGCTTTAACAGGATGCTCTATGGCTACACCTTC. Translating it yields CASSFNRMLYGYTF.

This clone was found a few times. V usage is TRBV2 and J usage is TRBJ1-6; D is perhaps TRBD1 (5 bases). Germline CDR1 is SNHLY and CDR2 is FYNNEI. V was pared by 7 bases and J by 10 bases, with 26 bases between. The CDR3 runs to 17 residues. The CDR3 coding sequence is TGTGCCAGCATTTTTTTCCTGGGGGGTTCCTCAGGCTCACCCCTCCACTTT. Protein: CASIFFLGGSSGSPLHF.

The CDR3 loop is CASSLTGYEQYF. DNA of the CDR3: TGTGCCAGCAGTTTAACAGGATACGAGCAGTACTTC. V and J are TRBV27 and TRBJ2-7; D is possibly TRBD1 (5 bases). Trimming took off 2 bases at V and 4 bases at J, with 6 bases between the two ends. The CDR3 is 12 amino acids. The germline V gene encodes CDR1 MNHEY and CDR2 SMNVEV (reference sequence).

The table lists this clone with a few counts. V is TRBV30 and J is TRBJ1-6; the D is unclear. This CDR3 is 15 amino acids long. Looked up from germline, CDR1 is GTSNPN and CDR2 is SVGIG (reference sequence). Between the trimmed V and J ends, which lost 0 bases and 8 bases, there was a span of 14 bases. The CDR3 is CAWSVSTSGYSPLHF. In DNA form, the CDR3 reads TGTGCCTGGAGTGTATCAACGAGCGGGTATTCACCCCTCCACTTT.

This chain links TRBV6-5 with TRBJ1-1; 9 bases fit TRBD1. V lost 6 bases to trimming and J lost 6 bases; unmatched junction nucleotides: 8. CDR3 length: 14 residues. Per germline, CDR1 MNHEY and CDR2 SVGAGI. Here the CDR3 reads CASRETGGAAEAFF. CDR3 sequence (DNA): TGTGCCAGCAGGGAGACAGGGGGAGCGGCTGAAGCTTTCTTT.

The chain has TRBV21-1 and TRBJ2-7; the D call in the table, TRBD1, was not verified against the DNA. TRBV21-1 corresponds to a pseudogene. This CDR3 has 16 amino acids. The chain's CDR3 is CASSKSRTGLGYEQYF. In DNA, the CDR3 is TGTGCCAGCAGCAAAAGCCGGACAGGGCTCGGCTACGAGCAGTACTTC.

In its sample, this clone was seen a few times. CDR3 region: CASSEMAGGATGELFF. The CDR3, as DNA: TGTGCCAGCAGTGAAATGGCGGGGGGGGCCACCGGGGAGCTGTTTTTT. This rearrangement joins TRBV6-1 to TRBJ2-2; TRBD2 aligns across 9 bases. Per the germline V gene, CDR1 is MNHNS and CDR2 is SASEGT. The CDR3 has 16 residues. V gave up 2 bases and J gave up 4 bases; unmatched junction bases: 5.

The rearrangement links TRBV25-1 to TRBJ1-3; possible D gene TRBD1, 5 bases. Trimming stripped 0 bases from V and 0 bases from J, with 9 bases between. The CDR3 is 16 residues long. Germline V gene data show CDR1 as MGHDK and CDR2 as SYGVNS. In DNA, the CDR3 is TGTGCCAGCAGTGAATATGGGGGGGGCTCTGGAAACACCATATATTTT. As protein: CASSEYGGGSGNTIYF. The variable domain in full, completed from reference TRBV25-1 and TRBJ1-3, reads EADIYQTPRYLVIGTGKKITLECSQTMGHDKMYWYQQDPGMELHLIHYSYGVNSTEKGDLSSESTVSRIRTEHFPLTLESARPSHTSQYLCASSEYGGGSGNTIYFGEGSWLTVV.

V is TRBV6-6 and J is TRBJ2-2; no reliable D call. The CDR3 sequence is 13 residues long. Germline CDR1 reads MNHNY; CDR2 reads SVGAGI (reference sequence). V lost 7 bases and J 1 base, leaving 7 bases between the germline ends. In nucleotides, the CDR3 is TGTGCCAGCACCGAGATGAACACCGGGGAGCTGTTTTTT. Its translation is CASTEMNTGELFF.

This clone was counted once. The chain has TRBV11-2 and TRBJ1-5, with D unclear. Deletions cut 2 bases from V and 5 bases from J, with 7 bases between. CDR3 length: 13 amino acids. Per the germline V gene, CDR1 is SGHAT and CDR2 is FQNNGV. The CDR3 is CASSLSPDQPQHF. CDR3 DNA: TGTGCCAGCAGCTTATCGCCGGATCAGCCCCAGCATTTT.

The chain employs TRBV5-1 and TRBJ1-1; 9 bases match TRBD1. J gave up 4 bases and V 3 bases, and 4 bases lay outside the gene matches. This CDR3 has 14 residues. The germline V gene encodes CDR1 SGHRS and CDR2 YFSETQ. The CDR3, as DNA: TGCGCCAGCAGCTGGACAGGGGAGGGCACTGAAGCTTTCTTT. Encoded protein: CASSWTGEGTEAFF. The whole variable domain, remainder taken from reference TRBV5-1 and TRBJ1-1, is KAGVTQTPRYLIKTRGQQVTLSCSPISGHRSVSWYQQTPGQGLQFLFEYFSETQRNKGNFPGRFSGRQFSNSRSEMNVSTLELGDSALYLCASSWTGEGTEAFFGQGTRLTVV.

The J gene is TRBJ2-7, the V gene TRBV2; D is undetermined. This CDR3 is 13 amino acids long. The germline V gene has CDR1 SNHLY and CDR2 FYNNEI. The V end lost 3 bases, the J end lost 0 bases, and 6 bases lay between the germline ends. This chain's CDR3 is CASSEASSYEQYF. CDR3 nucleotides: TGTGCCAGCAGTGAGGCCAGCTCCTACGAGCAGTACTTC.

The V call is TRBV4-1, the J call TRBJ1-1; D possibly corresponds to TRBD1 (6 bases). V was cut by 6 bases and J by 7 bases, with 9 bases left in between. CDR1 and CDR2 from the germline V gene are MGHRA and YSYEKL. This CDR3 contains 11 residues. The CDR3 here is CASSQGLEAFF. The DNA for the CDR3 is TGCGCCAGCAGTCAGGGGCTTGAAGCTTTCTTT.